A selection of T cell receptor beta chains follows, all from one sample in a study of blood T cell repertoires in COVID-19. Only in-frame clones appear in the TCRdb table, and some are missing; sequencing was by immunoSEQ multiplex PCR. This sample has around 72,000 clones, with around 84% found just once. The sequenced sample was peripheral blood. All receptors come from a man aged 70 or older with active or convalescent COVID-19. Both conserved end residues are part of each CDR3. Fields, in order: CDR3 length, V gene, D gene, J gene, clone size, CDR3 DNA, CDR3 protein. A D gene is named only where the DNA matches it firmly. A row's size may be missing; if present it is once, few, many or a size class.

14	TRBV5-1	TRBD1	TRBJ1-4	-	TGCGCCAGCAGTCGGACAGGGGCAGGGGAAAAACTGTTTTTT	CASSRTGAGEKLFF
14	TRBV29-1	TRBD1	TRBJ2-1	-	TGCAGCGTTGAAAAAGGTGTGACAGGGGGTGAGCAGTTCTTC	CSVEKGVTGGEQFF
13	TRBV10-3	TRBD1	TRBJ2-7	-	TGTGCCATCAGTGGGGACAGGGGGTACGAGCAGTACTTC	CAISGDRGYEQYF
14	TRBV5-4	-	TRBJ2-1	-	TGTGCCAGCAGCTTGACAGGGATGTACAATGAGCAGTTCTTC	CASSLTGMYNEQFF
15	TRBV5-1	-	TRBJ2-1	-	TGCGCCAGCAGCTTTGGCATGAACGGGATATGGGGGCAGTTCTTC	CASSFGMNGIWGQFF
13	TRBV21-1	-	TRBJ1-5	-	TGTGCCAGCAGCCAGAACCAGGATCAGCCCCAGCATTTT	CASSQNQDQPQHF
16	TRBV28	TRBD2	TRBJ2-5	-	TGTGCCAGCAGTTCGACCTTACTAGCGGGAAGGGAGACCCAGTACTTC	CASSSTLLAGRETQYF
10	TRBV7-3	TRBD1	TRBJ1-1	-	TGTGCCAGCAGCCCAGACAGGGATTTCTTT	CASSPDRDFF
16	TRBV3-1/TRBV3-2	TRBD2	TRBJ2-5	-	TGTGCCAGCAGCCAAGGGACTAGCGGGAGCTGGAAGACCCAGTACTTC	CASSQGTSGSWKTQYF
14	TRBV5-6	-	TRBJ2-1	-	TGTGCCAGCAGCTTCTATGCTTCCTACAATGAGCAGTTCTTC	CASSFYASYNEQFF
15	TRBV19	TRBD1	TRBJ2-1	few	TGTGCCAGTAGTACCGGACAGGGGACCTACAATGAGCAGTTCTTC	CASSTGQGTYNEQFF
13	TRBV29-1	-	TRBJ1-2	-	TGCAGCGTTGAACAAGGGGCAGGCTATGGCTACACCTTC	CSVEQGAGYGYTF
16	TRBV19	-	TRBJ1-5	-	TGTGCCAGTGAACCCGCCTGGCAGGCCTCGCTTCAGCCCCAGCATTTT	CASEPAWQASLQPQHF
16	TRBV5-1	TRBD1	TRBJ1-6	-	TGCGCCAGCAGCTCGACAGGGGATCGTGGAAATTCACCCCTCCACTTT	CASSSTGDRGNSPLHF
18	TRBV7-3	TRBD1	TRBJ2-7	few	TGTGCCAGCAGCCCGTATCCACGGGGGACAGGGACCTACTACGAGCAGTACTTC	CASSPYPRGTGTYYEQYF
15	TRBV6-6	-	TRBJ1-5	-	TGTGCCAGCAGCAGCCGCGGGCAGGTGATTCAGCCCCAGCATTTT	CASSSRGQVIQPQHF
15	TRBV7-6	TRBD1	TRBJ2-7	-	TGTGCCAGCAGCTCCACGACAGGGTTCGTCCACGAGCAGTACTTC	CASSSTTGFVHEQYF
14	TRBV19	-	TRBJ1-2	-	TGTGCCAGTAGTGTCGCTAACTTCTACTATGGCTACACCTTC	CASSVANFYYGYTF
18	TRBV6-4	-	TRBJ1-1	-	TGTGCCAGCAGTGACCCGAATCGGTCGGGGGGCGGCGGCACTGAAGCTTTCTTT	CASSDPNRSGGGGTEAFF
16	TRBV10-3	-	TRBJ2-1	-	TGTGCCATCAGTGAGTCCCCTTACAGCTCCTACAATGAGCAGTTCTTC	CAISESPYSSYNEQFF
12	TRBV5-1	TRBD1	TRBJ1-1	-	TGCGCCAGCAGCTTGACAGGGGAGAAAGCTTTCTTT	CASSLTGEKAFF
15	TRBV3-1/TRBV3-2	-	TRBJ2-2	-	TGTGCCAGCAGCCAAGGGTCAGGGAAAATCGGGGAGCTGTTTTTT	CASSQGSGKIGELFF
17	TRBV6-1	TRBD1	TRBJ2-7	-	TGTGCCAGCAGTGAAGAGGGTGGGACAGCCCGAGGTGGGGAGCAGTACTTC	CASSEEGGTARGGEQYF
15	TRBV4-2	-	TRBJ1-1	once	TGTGCCAGCAGCCAAGATGGTTGGAGCTCTCCCGAAGCTTTCTTT	CASSQDGWSSPEAFF
15	TRBV4-3	-	TRBJ2-1	few	TGCGCCAGCAGCCAAGGTACATTCTCCTACAATGAGCAGTTCTTC	CASSQGTFSYNEQFF
14	TRBV10-3	TRBD1	TRBJ2-3	once	TGTGCCATCAGTGGGACAGGGTGGGGAGATACGCAGTATTTT	CAISGTGWGDTQYF
16	TRBV6-6	TRBD1	TRBJ1-5	-	TGTGCCAGCACTAGTGGGGACAGAACCGGCAATCAGCCCCAGCATTTT	CASTSGDRTGNQPQHF
15	TRBV7-9	TRBD1	TRBJ2-2	-	TGTGCCAGCAGCTTAGGACAGGGGAAGGCCGGGGAGCTGTTTTTT	CASSLGQGKAGELFF
14	TRBV7-8	TRBD1	TRBJ1-2	-	TGTGCCAGCAGCTTTGGACAGGGGTTGAGCGGCTACACCTTC	CASSFGQGLSGYTF
15	TRBV19	-	TRBJ2-5	-	TGTGCCAGTAGGGGGCTCCTTGGGCCTCAAGAGACCCAGTACTTC	CASRGLLGPQETQYF
16	TRBV2	-	TRBJ2-1	once	TGTGCCAGCAGTGAATCGAGGGGCAGGGGCGGCAATGAGCAGTTCTTC	CASSESRGRGGNEQFF
15	TRBV19	TRBD1	TRBJ2-7	-	TGTGCCAGTAGTACCCTCCTCGACAGGGTTGGAGAGCAGTACTTC	CASSTLLDRVGEQYF
14	TRBV19	TRBD1	TRBJ1-5	-	TGTGCCAGTAGTGGACAGGGCGGCAATCAGCCCCAGCATTTT	CASSGQGGNQPQHF
16	TRBV7-2	TRBD1	TRBJ1-2	-	TGTGCCAGCAGCTTTACTCTAGGGGGCCCTTCGCGGGGCTACACCTTC	CASSFTLGGPSRGYTF
12	TRBV5-5	-	TRBJ2-1	-	TGTGCCAGCACCCTCTCCTACAATGAGCAGTTCTTC	CASTLSYNEQFF
13	TRBV5-5	TRBD1	TRBJ2-5	-	TGTGCCAGCAGCATACAGGGGACGGAGACCCAGTACTTC	CASSIQGTETQYF
15	TRBV7-2	TRBD1	TRBJ2-5	-	TGTGCCAGCAGCCCCCAAGACAGGGTCCAAGAGACCCAGTACTTC	CASSPQDRVQETQYF
16	TRBV28	TRBD2	TRBJ2-7	-	TGTGCCAGCAGTTTATTGGGCCTAGCGGGGTTCTACGAGCAGTACTTC	CASSLLGLAGFYEQYF
13	TRBV28	-	TRBJ2-3	-	TGTGCCAGCAGTTTTTTTAACACAGATACGCAGTATTTT	CASSFFNTDTQYF
15	TRBV3-1/TRBV3-2	-	TRBJ2-1	-	TGTGCCAGCCGATCCACCCGGAGGGCCTACAATGAGCAGTTCTTC	CASRSTRRAYNEQFF
15	TRBV29-1	-	TRBJ1-1	-	TGCAGCGCACCAAAGCCCGGACAGATAAACACTGAAGCTTTCTTT	CSAPKPGQINTEAFF
14	TRBV10-3	-	TRBJ1-2	-	TGTGCCATCAGTGGGAGGACCGACGAAAGGGGCTACACCTTC	CAISGRTDERGYTF
17	TRBV28	-	TRBJ2-2	-	TGTGCCAGCAGTTTTGGCGGCGGGACAGCTATCACCGGGGAGCTGTTTTTT	CASSFGGGTAITGELFF
15	TRBV5-5	TRBD1	TRBJ2-7	few	TGTGCCAGCAGCTACCAGGCAGGGGGTTTTTACGAGCAGTACTTC	CASSYQAGGFYEQYF
19	TRBV6-2/TRBV6-3	TRBD2	TRBJ2-1	-	TGTGCCAGCAGTCCGGGTCCTCACAAATCCGGGACTAACCACAATGAGCAGTTCTTC	CASSPGPHKSGTNHNEQFF
15	TRBV28	TRBD2	TRBJ2-7	-	TGTGCCAGCTTCTCCCCTAGTAGCGGGAGCTACGAGCAGTACTTC	CASFSPSSGSYEQYF
14	TRBV29-1	-	TRBJ2-1	once	TGCAGCGTTGCTCTCAGGGGCTCCTACAATGAGCAGTTCTTC	CSVALRGSYNEQFF
13	TRBV5-4	-	TRBJ2-3	-	TGTGCCAGCAGCTTCCAGAGCACAGATACGCAGTATTTT	CASSFQSTDTQYF
14	TRBV28	-	TRBJ2-7	-	TGTGCCAGCAGTTTTTGGACTAACTCCTACGAGCAGTACTTC	CASSFWTNSYEQYF
13	TRBV7-2	-	TRBJ1-4	-	TGTGCCAGCATGAGGTCAACTAATGAAAAACTGTTTTTT	CASMRSTNEKLFF
14	TRBV18	TRBD2	TRBJ2-7	-	TGTGCCAGCTCACGTAGCGGGAGGGCCTACGAGCAGTACTTC	CASSRSGRAYEQYF
14	TRBV30	-	TRBJ2-7	-	TGTGCCTGGAAGGGTGCTAGCCCGTCCTACGAGCAGTACTTC	CAWKGASPSYEQYF
13	TRBV7-2	TRBD1	TRBJ1-1	-	TGTGCCAGCAGCTCTTACACAGGGGAGTGGGCTTTCTTT	CASSSYTGEWAFF
19	TRBV9	TRBD2	TRBJ2-2	-	TGTGCCAGCAGCGTAGAGGAACTAGCGGCCCCTCGCCACCCCGGGGAGCTGTTTTTT	CASSVEELAAPRHPGELFF